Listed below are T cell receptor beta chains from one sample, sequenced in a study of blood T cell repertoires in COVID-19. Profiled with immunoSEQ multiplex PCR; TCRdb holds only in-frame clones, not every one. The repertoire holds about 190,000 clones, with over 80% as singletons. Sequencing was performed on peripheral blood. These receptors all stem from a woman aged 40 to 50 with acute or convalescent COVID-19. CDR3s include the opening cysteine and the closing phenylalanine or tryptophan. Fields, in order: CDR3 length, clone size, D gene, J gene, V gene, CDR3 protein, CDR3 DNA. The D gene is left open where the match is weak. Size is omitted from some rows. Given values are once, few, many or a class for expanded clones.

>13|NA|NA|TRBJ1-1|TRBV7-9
CASSGRGSAEAFF
TGTGCCAGCAGCGGCAGGGGTTCGGCTGAAGCTTTCTTT
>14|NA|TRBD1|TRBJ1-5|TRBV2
CASNLGQGNQPQHF
TGTGCCAGCAACTTAGGACAGGGCAATCAGCCCCAGCATTTT
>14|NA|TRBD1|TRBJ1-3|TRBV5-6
CASSLGDSIGTIYF
TGTGCCAGCAGCCTGGGGGACAGTATAGGCACCATATATTTT
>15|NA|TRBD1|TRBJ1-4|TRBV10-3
CAISGGQATNEKLFF
TGTGCCATCAGTGGAGGACAGGCAACTAATGAAAAACTGTTTTTT
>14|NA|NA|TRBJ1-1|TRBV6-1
CASSYIRGNTEAFF
TGTGCCAGCAGTTATATCAGGGGGAACACTGAAGCTTTCTTT
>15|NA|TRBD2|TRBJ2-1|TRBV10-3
CAISPGGGGDNEQFF
TGTGCCATCAGCCCCGGAGGCGGGGGAGACAATGAGCAGTTCTTC
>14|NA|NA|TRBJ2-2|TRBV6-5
CASIWQGNTGELFF
TGTGCCAGCATTTGGCAGGGGAACACCGGGGAGCTGTTTTTT
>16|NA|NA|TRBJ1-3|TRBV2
CASSAPPGKPGNTIYF
TGTGCCAGCAGTGCGCCTCCGGGAAAACCTGGAAACACCATATATTTT
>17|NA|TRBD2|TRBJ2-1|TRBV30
CAQNGSGGFPRDNEQFF
TGTGCCCAAAACGGCAGCGGGGGGTTCCCCAGGGACAATGAGCAGTTCTTC
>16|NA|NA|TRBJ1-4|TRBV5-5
CASSGVTGLQGEKLFF
TGTGCCAGCAGCGGCGTAACAGGGCTCCAAGGTGAAAAACTGTTTTTT
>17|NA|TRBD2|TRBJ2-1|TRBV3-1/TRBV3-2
CASSRQTSGRGVNEQFF
TGTGCCAGCAGCCGCCAGACTAGCGGGAGGGGGGTCAATGAGCAGTTCTTC
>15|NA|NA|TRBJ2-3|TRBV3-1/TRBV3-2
CASSQVRTSTDTQYF
TGTGCCAGCAGCCAAGTCCGGACTAGCACAGATACGCAGTATTTT
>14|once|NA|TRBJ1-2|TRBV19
CASSIPGGSYGYTF
TGTGCCAGTAGTATTCCTGGGGGGAGTTATGGCTACACCTTC
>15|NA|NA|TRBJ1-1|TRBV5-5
CASSLMRGTGTEAFF
TGTGCCAGCAGCCTTATGCGGGGGACGGGCACTGAAGCTTTCTTT
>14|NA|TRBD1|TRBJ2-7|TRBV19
CASSAGTDLYEQYF
TGTGCCAGTAGTGCCGGGACAGATCTCTACGAGCAGTACTTC
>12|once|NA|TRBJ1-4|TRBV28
CASSDPGEKLFF
TGTGCCAGCAGCGATCCGGGGGAAAAACTGTTTTTT
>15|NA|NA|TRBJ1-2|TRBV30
CAWSAGQGLLNGYTF
TGTGCCTGGAGTGCGGGGCAGGGGCTATTAAATGGCTACACCTTC
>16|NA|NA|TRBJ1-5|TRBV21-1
CASSRVWGEGSQPQHF
NA
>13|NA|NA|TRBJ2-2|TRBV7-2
CASSVNGAGELFF
TGTGCCAGCAGCGTCAACGGGGCCGGGGAGCTGTTTTTT
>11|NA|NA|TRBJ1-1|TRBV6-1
CASSPTGEAFF
TGTGCCAGCAGTCCAACAGGGGAAGCTTTCTTT
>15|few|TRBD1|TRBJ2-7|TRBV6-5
CASSPGGSISYEQYF
TGTGCCAGCAGTCCAGGGGGCTCCATTTCCTACGAGCAGTACTTC
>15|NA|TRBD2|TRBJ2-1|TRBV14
CASRKISGGNNEQFF
TGTGCCAGCAGAAAAATTAGCGGGGGAAACAATGAGCAGTTCTTC
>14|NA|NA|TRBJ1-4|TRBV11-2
CASSPRETSEKLFF
TGTGCCAGCAGCCCCCGAGAAACTAGTGAAAAACTGTTTTTT
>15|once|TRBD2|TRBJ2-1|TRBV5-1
CASSLSGSSYNEQFF
TGCGCCAGCAGCTTAAGCGGGAGCTCCTACAATGAGCAGTTCTTC
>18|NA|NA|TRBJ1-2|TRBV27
CASSLFHGGSKGEDGYTF
TGTGCCAGCAGTTTATTCCACGGGGGGAGCAAGGGGGAGGATGGCTACACCTTC
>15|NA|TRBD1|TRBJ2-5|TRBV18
CASSLRDRGQETQYF
TGTGCCAGCTCACTCCGGGACAGGGGCCAAGAGACCCAGTACTTC
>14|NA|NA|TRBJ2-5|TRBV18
CASSPPGFQETQYF
TGTGCCAGCTCACCACCGGGCTTCCAAGAGACCCAGTACTTC
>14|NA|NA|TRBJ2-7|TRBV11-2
CASSLARSGLEEYF
TGTGCCAGCAGCTTAGCTCGGAGCGGGTTGGAGGAGTACTTC
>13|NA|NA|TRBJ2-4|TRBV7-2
CASSLAGTGIQYF
TGTGCCAGCAGCTTAGCGGGTACGGGCATTCAGTACTTC
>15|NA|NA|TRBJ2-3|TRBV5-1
CASSLGVTGLQTQYF
TGCGCCAGCAGCTTGGGGGTAACAGGGTTACAAACGCAGTATTTT
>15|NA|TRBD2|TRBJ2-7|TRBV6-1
CASSEMAGGPYEQYF
TGTGCCAGCAGTGAAATGGCGGGGGGGCCCTACGAGCAGTACTTC
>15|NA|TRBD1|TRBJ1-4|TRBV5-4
CASSLGTGVIEKLFF
TGTGCCAGCAGCTTGGGCACAGGGGTTATTGAAAAACTGTTTTTT
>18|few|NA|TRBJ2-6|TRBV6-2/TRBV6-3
CASSYSGRAFSGANVLTF
TGTGCCAGCAGTTACTCGGGCAGGGCCTTCTCTGGGGCCAACGTCCTGACTTTC
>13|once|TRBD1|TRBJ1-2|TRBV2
CASSYRGSNGYTF
TGTGCCAGCAGTTACAGGGGGTCTAATGGCTACACCTTC
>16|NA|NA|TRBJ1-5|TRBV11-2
CASSAGIGHSNQPQHF
TGTGCCAGCAGCGCAGGGATAGGGCATAGCAATCAGCCCCAGCATTTT
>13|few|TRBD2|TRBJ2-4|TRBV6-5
CASSYMRGAQPYF
TGTGCCAGCAGTTATATGCGGGGGGCTCAGCCGTACTTC
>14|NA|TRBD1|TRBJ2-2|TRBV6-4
CASRRQGDTGELFF
TGTGCCAGCCGACGACAGGGGGACACCGGGGAGCTGTTTTTT
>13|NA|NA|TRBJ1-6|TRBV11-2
CATASQDNSPLHF
TGTGCCACCGCGTCTCAGGATAATTCACCCCTCCACTTT
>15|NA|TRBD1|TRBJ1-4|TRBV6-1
CASSEARTGVEKLFF
TGTGCCAGCAGTGAAGCGAGGACAGGAGTTGAAAAACTGTTTTTT
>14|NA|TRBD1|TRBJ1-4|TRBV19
CASTADRGHEKLFF
TGTGCCAGTACCGCGGACAGGGGGCATGAAAAACTGTTTTTT
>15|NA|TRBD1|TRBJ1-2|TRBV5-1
CASSFTGTDSYGYTF
TGCGCCAGCAGCTTTACCGGGACAGACTCCTATGGCTACACCTTC
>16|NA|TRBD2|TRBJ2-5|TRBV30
CAWSLSGGFDVETQYF
TGTGCCTGGAGTCTATCCGGGGGGTTCGATGTAGAGACCCAGTACTTC
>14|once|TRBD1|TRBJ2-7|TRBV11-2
CASTKRTGDYEQYF
TGTGCCAGCACCAAACGGACAGGCGACTACGAGCAGTACTTC
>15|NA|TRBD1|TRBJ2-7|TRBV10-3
CAISPELDRAYEQYF
TGTGCCATCAGTCCCGAATTGGACAGGGCCTACGAGCAGTACTTC
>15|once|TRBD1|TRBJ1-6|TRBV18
CASSTGQGNNSPLHF
TGTGCCAGCTCAACCGGACAGGGAAATAATTCACCCCTCCACTTT
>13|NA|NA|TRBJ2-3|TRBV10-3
CATQRERTDTQYF
TGTGCCACGCAACGGGAGAGGACAGATACGCAGTATTTT
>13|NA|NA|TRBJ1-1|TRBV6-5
CASSNTQGSEAFF
TGTGCCAGCAGTAATACCCAGGGAAGTGAAGCTTTCTTT
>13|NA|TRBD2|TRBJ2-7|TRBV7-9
CASSNRTSYEQYF
TGTGCCAGCAGCAACCGGACTAGCTACGAGCAGTACTTC
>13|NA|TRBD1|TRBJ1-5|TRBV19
CASTGQAGQPQHF
TGTGCCAGTACAGGACAGGCCGGTCAGCCCCAGCATTTT
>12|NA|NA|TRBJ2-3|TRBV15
CATSKGLDTQYF
TGTGCCACCAGCAAAGGACTAGATACGCAGTATTTT
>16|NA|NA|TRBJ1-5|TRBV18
CASSPSTGGGIQPQHF
TGTGCCAGCTCACCCTCGACAGGTGGGGGAATTCAGCCCCAGCATTTT
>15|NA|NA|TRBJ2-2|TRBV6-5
CASHPGGANTGELFF
TGTGCCAGCCATCCGGGCGGGGCAAACACCGGGGAGCTGTTTTTT
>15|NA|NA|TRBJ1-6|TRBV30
CAWSVRDSYNSPLHF
TGTGCCTGGAGTGTACGGGACTCCTATAATTCACCCCTCCACTTT
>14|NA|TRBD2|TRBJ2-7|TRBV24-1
CATSEGSGVYEQYF
TGTGCCACCAGTGAGGGAAGCGGGGTTTACGAGCAGTACTTC
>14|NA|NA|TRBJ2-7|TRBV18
CASSPPDRPYEQYF
TGTGCCAGCTCCCCCCCCGACAGACCCTACGAGCAGTACTTC
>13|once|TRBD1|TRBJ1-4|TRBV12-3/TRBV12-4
CASSPDRGEKLFF
TGTGCCAGCAGTCCGGACAGGGGTGAAAAACTGTTTTTT
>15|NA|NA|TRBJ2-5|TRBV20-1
CSASDAMSSGETQYF
TGCAGTGCTAGTGACGCCATGAGTTCGGGAGAGACCCAGTACTTC